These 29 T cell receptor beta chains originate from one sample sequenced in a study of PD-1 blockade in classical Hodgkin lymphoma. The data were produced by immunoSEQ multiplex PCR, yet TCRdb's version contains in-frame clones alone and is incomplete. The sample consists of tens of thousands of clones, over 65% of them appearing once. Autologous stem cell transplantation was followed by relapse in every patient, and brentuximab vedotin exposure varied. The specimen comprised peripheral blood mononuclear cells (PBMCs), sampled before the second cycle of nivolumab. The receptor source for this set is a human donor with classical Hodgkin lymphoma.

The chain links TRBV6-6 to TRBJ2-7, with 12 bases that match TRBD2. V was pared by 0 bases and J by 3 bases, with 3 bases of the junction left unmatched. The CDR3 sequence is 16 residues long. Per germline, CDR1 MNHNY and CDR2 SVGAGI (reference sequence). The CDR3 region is CASSYSRTSGNYEQYF. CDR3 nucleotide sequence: TGTGCCAGCAGTTACTCCCGGACTAGCGGGAACTACGAGCAGTACTTC.

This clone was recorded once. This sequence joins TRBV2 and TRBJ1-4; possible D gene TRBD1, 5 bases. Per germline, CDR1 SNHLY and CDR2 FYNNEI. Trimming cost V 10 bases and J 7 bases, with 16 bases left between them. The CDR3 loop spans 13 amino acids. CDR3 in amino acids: CATEASRGEKLFF. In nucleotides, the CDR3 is TGTGCCACCGAGGCCTCGAGGGGTGAAAAACTGTTTTTT.

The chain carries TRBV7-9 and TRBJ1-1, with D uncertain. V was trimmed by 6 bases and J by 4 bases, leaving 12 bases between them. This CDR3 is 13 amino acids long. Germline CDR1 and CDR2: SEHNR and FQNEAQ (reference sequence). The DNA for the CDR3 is TGTGCCAGCAGGTCACCAGCGAGCACTGAAGCTTTCTTT. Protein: CASRSPASTEAFF. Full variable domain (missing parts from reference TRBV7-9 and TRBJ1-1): DTGVSQNPRHKITKRGQNVTFRCDPISEHNRLYWYRQTLGQGPEFLTYFQNEAQLEKSRLLSDRFSAERPKGSFSTLEIQRTEQGDSAMYLCASRSPASTEAFFGQGTRLTVV.

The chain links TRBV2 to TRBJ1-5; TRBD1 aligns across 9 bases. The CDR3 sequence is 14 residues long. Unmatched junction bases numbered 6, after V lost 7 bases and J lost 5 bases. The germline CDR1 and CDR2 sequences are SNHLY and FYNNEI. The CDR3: CASTTDRGHQPQHF. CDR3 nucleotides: TGTGCCAGCACCACGGACAGGGGCCATCAGCCCCAGCATTTT.

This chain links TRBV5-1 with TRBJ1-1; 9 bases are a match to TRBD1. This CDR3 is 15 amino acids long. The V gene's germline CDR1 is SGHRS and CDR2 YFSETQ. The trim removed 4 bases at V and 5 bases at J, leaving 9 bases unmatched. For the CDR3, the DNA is TGCGCCAGCAGCGAACCGACAGGGGGTTTAACTGAAGCTTTCTTT. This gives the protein CASSEPTGGLTEAFF.

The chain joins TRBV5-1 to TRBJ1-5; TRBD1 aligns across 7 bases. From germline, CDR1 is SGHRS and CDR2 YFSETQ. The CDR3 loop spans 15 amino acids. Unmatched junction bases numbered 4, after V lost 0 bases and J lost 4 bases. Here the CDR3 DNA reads TGCGCCAGCAGCTTGGCGGGACAGAGAAATCAGCCCCAGCATTTT. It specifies CASSLAGQRNQPQHF. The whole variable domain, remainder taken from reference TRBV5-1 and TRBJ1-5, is KAGVTQTPRYLIKTRGQQVTLSCSPISGHRSVSWYQQTPGQGLQFLFEYFSETQRNKGNFPGRFSGRQFSNSRSEMNVSTLELGDSALYLCASSLAGQRNQPQHFGDGTRLSIL.

DNA for the CDR3: TGCAGCGTTGACGACAGCTCCTATGGCTACACCTTC. Protein product: CSVDDSSYGYTF. The rearrangement joins TRBV29-1 to TRBJ1-2, with a weak D call TRBD1 (5 bases). Germline V gene lookup returns CDR1 SQVTM and CDR2 ANQGSEA. Trimming took 3 bases from V and 4 from J, leaving 9 bases between them. This CDR3 spans 12 amino acids.

The CDR3 DNA reads as TGTGCCAGCCAGAAGAATTCACCCCTCCACTTT. Encoded protein: CASQKNSPLHF. V usage is TRBV6-5 and J usage is TRBJ1-6; the D is unclear. The CDR3 is 11 amino acids. Trimming removed 8 bases from V and 7 bases from J, with 6 bases in between. CDR1 is MNHEY, CDR2 SVGAGI, per germline.

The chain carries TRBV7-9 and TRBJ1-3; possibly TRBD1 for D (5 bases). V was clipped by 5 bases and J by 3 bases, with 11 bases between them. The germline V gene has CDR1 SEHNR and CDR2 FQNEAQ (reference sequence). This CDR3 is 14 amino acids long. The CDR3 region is CASSARDGGNTIYF. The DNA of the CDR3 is TGTGCCAGCAGCGCCCGGGACGGTGGAAACACCATATATTTT.

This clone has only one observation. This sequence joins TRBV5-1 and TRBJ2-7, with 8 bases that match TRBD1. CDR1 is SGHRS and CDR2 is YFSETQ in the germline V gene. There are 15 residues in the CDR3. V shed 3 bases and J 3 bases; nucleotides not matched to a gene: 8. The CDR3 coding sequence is TGCGCCAGCAGCTCGGACAGGGAGATAAACTACGAGCAGTACTTC. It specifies CASSSDREINYEQYF.

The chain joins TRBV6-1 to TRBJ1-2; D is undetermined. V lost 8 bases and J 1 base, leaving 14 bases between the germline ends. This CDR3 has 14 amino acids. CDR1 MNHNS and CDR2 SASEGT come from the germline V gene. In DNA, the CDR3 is TGTGCCAGCGGGATACAGATAGTTAACTATGGCTACACCTTC. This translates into CASGIQIVNYGYTF.

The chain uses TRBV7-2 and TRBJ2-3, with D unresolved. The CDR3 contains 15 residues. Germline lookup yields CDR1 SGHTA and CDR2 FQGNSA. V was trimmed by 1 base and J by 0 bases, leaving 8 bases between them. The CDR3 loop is CASSLVAVSTDTQYF. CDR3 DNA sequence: TGTGCCAGCAGCTTAGTGGCGGTTAGCACAGATACGCAGTATTTT.

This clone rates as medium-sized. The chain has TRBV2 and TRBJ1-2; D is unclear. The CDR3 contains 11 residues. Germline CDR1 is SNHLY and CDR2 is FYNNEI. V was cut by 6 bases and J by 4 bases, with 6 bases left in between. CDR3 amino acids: CASRLSYGYTF. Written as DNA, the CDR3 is TGTGCCAGCAGACTCTCCTATGGCTACACCTTC.

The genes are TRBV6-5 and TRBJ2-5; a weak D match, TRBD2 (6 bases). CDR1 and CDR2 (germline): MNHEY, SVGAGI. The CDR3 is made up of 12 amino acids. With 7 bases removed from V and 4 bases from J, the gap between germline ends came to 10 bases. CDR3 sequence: CASTPGRETQYF. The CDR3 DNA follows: TGTGCCAGCACCCCCGGGAGAGAGACCCAGTACTTC.

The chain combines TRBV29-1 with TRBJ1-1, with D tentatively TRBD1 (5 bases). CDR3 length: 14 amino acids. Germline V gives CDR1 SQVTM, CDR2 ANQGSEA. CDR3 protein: CEGHPPQADTEAFF. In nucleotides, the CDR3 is TGCGAAGGACACCCACCCCAGGCGGACACTGAAGCTTTCTTT.

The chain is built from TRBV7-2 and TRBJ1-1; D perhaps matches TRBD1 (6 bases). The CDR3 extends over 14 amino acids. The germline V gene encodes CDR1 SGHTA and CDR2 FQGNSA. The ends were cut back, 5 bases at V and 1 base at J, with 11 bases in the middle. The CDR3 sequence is CASSRGGRNTEAFF. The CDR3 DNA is TGTGCCAGCAGCCGAGGGGGGAGGAACACTGAAGCTTTCTTT.

CDR3 DNA: TGTGCCAGCAGCACCCTCACCCCAGATACGCAGTATTTT. Protein sequence: CASSTLTPDTQYF. The chain links TRBV11-2 to TRBJ2-3; D is unresolved. V was pared by 5 bases and J by 4 bases, with 10 bases between. This CDR3 has 13 residues. Germline V CDR1 and CDR2: SGHAT, FQNNGV. Drawing the rest from reference TRBV11-2 and TRBJ2-3, the complete variable domain is EAGVAQSPRYKIIEKRQSVAFWCNPISGHATLYWYQQILGQGPKLLIQFQNNGVVDDSQLPKDRFSAERLKGVDSTLKIQPAKLEDSAVYLCASSTLTPDTQYFGPGTRLTVL.

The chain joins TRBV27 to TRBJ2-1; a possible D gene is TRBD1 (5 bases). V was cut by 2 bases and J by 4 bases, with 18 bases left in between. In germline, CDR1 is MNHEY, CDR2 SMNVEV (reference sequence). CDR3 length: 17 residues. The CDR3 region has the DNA TGTGCCAGCAGTTTAGTTTGGCAGGAAGGGGTTTACAATGAGCAGTTCTTC. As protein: CASSLVWQEGVYNEQFF.

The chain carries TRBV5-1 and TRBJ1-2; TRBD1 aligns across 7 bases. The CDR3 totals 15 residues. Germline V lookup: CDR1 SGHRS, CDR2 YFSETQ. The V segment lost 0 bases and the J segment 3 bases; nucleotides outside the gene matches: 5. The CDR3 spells CASSLVGTDYYGYTF. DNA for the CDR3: TGCGCCAGCAGCTTGGTAGGGACAGATTACTATGGCTACACCTTC.

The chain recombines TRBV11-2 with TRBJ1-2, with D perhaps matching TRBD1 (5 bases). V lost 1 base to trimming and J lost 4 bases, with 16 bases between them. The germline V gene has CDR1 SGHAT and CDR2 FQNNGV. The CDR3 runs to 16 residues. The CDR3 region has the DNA TGTGCCAGCAGCTTAGTTGAGGGCAGGACAAGCTATGGCTACACCTTC. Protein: CASSLVEGRTSYGYTF.

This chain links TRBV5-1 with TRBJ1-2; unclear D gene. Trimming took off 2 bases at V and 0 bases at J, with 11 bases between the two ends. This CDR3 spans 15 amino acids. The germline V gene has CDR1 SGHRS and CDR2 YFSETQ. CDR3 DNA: TGCGCCAGCAGCTTAACCTGGACCGCTAACTATGGCTACACCTTC. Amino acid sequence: CASSLTWTANYGYTF.

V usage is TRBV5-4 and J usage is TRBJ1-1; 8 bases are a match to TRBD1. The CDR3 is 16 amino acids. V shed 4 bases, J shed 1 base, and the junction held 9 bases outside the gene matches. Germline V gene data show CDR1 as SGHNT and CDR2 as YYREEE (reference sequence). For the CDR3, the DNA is TGTGCCAGCAGCGTCAACAGGGGGGGGTGGAACACTGAAGCTTTCTTT. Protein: CASSVNRGGWNTEAFF.

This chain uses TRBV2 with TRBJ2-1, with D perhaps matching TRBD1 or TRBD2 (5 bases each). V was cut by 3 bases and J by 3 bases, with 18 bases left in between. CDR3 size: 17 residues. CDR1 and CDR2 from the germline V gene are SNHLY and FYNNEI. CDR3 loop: CASSDPAVGGVYNEQFF. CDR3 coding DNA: TGTGCCAGCAGTGACCCAGCGGTTGGGGGTGTCTACAATGAGCAGTTCTTC.

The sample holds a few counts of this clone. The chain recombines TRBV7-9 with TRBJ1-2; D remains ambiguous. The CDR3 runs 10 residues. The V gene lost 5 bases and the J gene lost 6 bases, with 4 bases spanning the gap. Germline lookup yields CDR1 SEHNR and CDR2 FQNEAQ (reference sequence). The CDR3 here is CASSRDGYTF. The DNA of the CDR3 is TGTGCCAGCAGCCGTGATGGCTACACCTTC.

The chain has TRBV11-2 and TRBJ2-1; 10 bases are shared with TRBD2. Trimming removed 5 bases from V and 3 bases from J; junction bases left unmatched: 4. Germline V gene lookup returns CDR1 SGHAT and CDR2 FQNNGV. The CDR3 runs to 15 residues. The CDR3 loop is CASSRLAGDYNEQFF. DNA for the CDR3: TGTGCCAGCAGCCGCCTAGCGGGAGACTACAATGAGCAGTTCTTC.

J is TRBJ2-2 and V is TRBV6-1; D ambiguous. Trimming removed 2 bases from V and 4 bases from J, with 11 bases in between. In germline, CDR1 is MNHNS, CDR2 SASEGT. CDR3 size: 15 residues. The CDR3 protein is CASSELEAGTGELFF. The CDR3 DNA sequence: TGTGCCAGCAGTGAACTCGAGGCAGGCACCGGGGAGCTGTTTTTT.

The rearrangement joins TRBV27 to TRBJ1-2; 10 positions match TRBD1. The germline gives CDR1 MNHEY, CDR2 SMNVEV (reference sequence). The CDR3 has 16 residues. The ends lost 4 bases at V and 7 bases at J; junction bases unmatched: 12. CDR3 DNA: TGTGCCAGCAGTTCGTATCCTGGGACAGGGGATCCTGGCTACACCTTC. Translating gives CASSSYPGTGDPGYTF.

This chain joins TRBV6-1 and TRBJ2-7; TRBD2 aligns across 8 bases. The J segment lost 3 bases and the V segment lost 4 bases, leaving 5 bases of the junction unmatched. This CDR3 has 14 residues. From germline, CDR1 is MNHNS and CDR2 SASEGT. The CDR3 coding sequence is TGTGCCAGCAGTGTAGCGGGGCCTTTCTACGAGCAGTACTTC. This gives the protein CASSVAGPFYEQYF.

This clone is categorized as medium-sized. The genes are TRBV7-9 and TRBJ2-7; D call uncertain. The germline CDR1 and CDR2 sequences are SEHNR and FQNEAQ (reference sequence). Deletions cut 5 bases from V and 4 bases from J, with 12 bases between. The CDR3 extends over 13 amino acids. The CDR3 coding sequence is TGTGCCAGCAGCCCCACAAGAGAGTACGAGCAGTACTTC. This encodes CASSPTREYEQYF.